A single sample gave rise to the 14 T cell receptor beta chains below, sequenced in a study of CD8 T cells in ankylosing spondylitis. TCRdb reanalysed the 5' RACE reads using MiXCR and keeps one entry per CDR3 protein. The sample has approximately 350,000 distinct CDR3 sequences, 14% to 15% seen once. Sequenced material: blood, either unsorted or a sorted T cell fraction (not recorded which). These receptors all stem from a male donor with ankylosing spondylitis or in good health (not recorded which).

This clonotype was detected many times. The chain has TRBV6-1 and TRBJ2-1, with TRBD2 matching over 11 bases. Germline CDR1 reads MNHNS; CDR2 reads SASEGT. V shed 5 bases and J 7 bases; nucleotides not matched to a gene: 16. The CDR3 is 18 amino acids. The CDR3 region has the DNA TGTGCCAGCAGTCCACCCCGGGGTAGCGGGAGGGCCAGGAATGAGCAGTTCTTC. Translation: CASSPPRGSGRARNEQFF.

The J gene is TRBJ2-3, the V gene TRBV19; 11 bases match TRBD1. Germline loops: CDR1 LNHDA, CDR2 SQIVND (reference sequence). The J segment lost 2 bases and the V segment lost 6 bases, leaving 4 bases of the junction unmatched. This CDR3 spans 15 amino acids. CDR3 in amino acids: CASRMGQGDTDTQYF. The CDR3 DNA reads TGTGCCAGTAGAATGGGACAGGGGGACACAGATACGCAGTATTTT. Full variable domain (rest looked up from reference TRBV19 and TRBJ2-3): DGGITQSPKYLFRKEGQNVTLSCEQNLNHDAMYWYRQDPGQGLRLIYYSQIVNDFQKGDIAEGYSVSREKKESFPLTVTSAQKNPTAFYLCASRMGQGDTDTQYFGPGTRLTVL.

This sequence joins TRBV29-1 and TRBJ2-1; 12 positions agree with TRBD2. V trimming: 3 bases; J trimming: 6 bases; junction bases outside the gene matches: 6. The germline gives CDR1 SQVTM, CDR2 ANQGSEA. The CDR3 has 15 amino acids. The CDR3 DNA follows: TGCAGCGTTGATAAGCTACTAGCGGGGGGCAATGAGCAGTTCTTC. Translating it yields CSVDKLLAGGNEQFF.

This clonotype was detected many times. V usage is TRBV4-1 and J usage is TRBJ1-5, with D possibly matching TRBD1 (5 bases). The CDR3 has 14 amino acids. Trimming took off 0 bases at V and 6 bases at J, with 9 bases between the two ends. Germline CDR1 is MGHRA and CDR2 is YSYEKL. DNA for the CDR3: TGCGCCAGCAGCCAAGATGGGACCAGTCAGCCCCAGCATTTT. Amino acids: CASSQDGTSQPQHF.

This clonotype was seen many times. The chain uses TRBV18 and TRBJ2-7, with D unresolved. Trimming took off 0 bases at V and 2 bases at J, with 8 bases between the two ends. CDR1 is KGHSH and CDR2 is LQKENI in the germline V gene. The CDR3 has 14 amino acids. In DNA, the CDR3 is TGTGCCAGCTCACCACCGGGAAAAACCTACGAGCAGTACTTC. Its protein product is CASSPPGKTYEQYF.

This chain connects TRBV7-9 to TRBJ2-2; D is unresolved. Deletions cut 0 bases from V and 4 bases from J, with 9 bases between. The CDR3 sequence is 15 residues long. CDR1 and CDR2 from the germline V gene are SEHNR and FQNEAQ (reference sequence). The CDR3, as DNA: TGTGCCAGCAGCTTAGCGGCCCCACCCACCGGGGAGCTGTTTTTT. The encoded protein is CASSLAAPPTGELFF.

There are a few counts of this clonotype. J is TRBJ1-2 and V is TRBV7-2, with 9 bases matching TRBD1. Per the germline V gene, CDR1 is SGHTA and CDR2 is FQGNSA. This CDR3 is 15 amino acids long. J gave up 4 bases and V 3 bases, and 6 bases lay outside the gene matches. CDR3 sequence (DNA): TGTGCCAGCAGCTTGGGGACAGGGCCTCTCTATGGCTACACCTTC. This gives the protein CASSLGTGPLYGYTF.

The rearrangement joins TRBV6-1 to TRBJ1-2; TRBD1 matches at 10 bases. Germline CDR1 MNHNS, CDR2 SASEGT. J lost 4 bases, V lost 6 bases, and 5 bases had no gene match. The CDR3 is 14 residues long. CDR3 sequence (DNA): TGTGCCAGCAGGGGGACAGGGGCCGGCTATGGCTACACCTTC. As protein: CASRGTGAGYGYTF.

This clonotype was counted only a few times. This rearrangement joins TRBV5-1 to TRBJ2-3, with TRBD2 matching over 7 bases. Looked up from germline, CDR1 is SGHRS and CDR2 is YFSETQ. CDR3 length: 16 residues. Trimming at V came to 0 bases and at J to 5 bases, leaving 9 bases not matched to a gene. The CDR3 coding sequence is TGCGCCAGCAGCTTGGACGGCAGACCGGGGGGAGATACGCAGTATTTT. Translating it yields CASSLDGRPGGDTQYF.

Only a few counts were recorded for this clonotype. The chain carries TRBV29-1 and TRBJ1-5, with D tentatively TRBD1 (5 bases). Germline CDR1 reads SQVTM; CDR2 reads ANQGSEA. The ends were cut back, 5 bases at V and 0 bases at J, with 11 bases in the middle. This CDR3 comprises 14 residues. CDR3 loop: CSVTTGYSNQPQHF. The CDR3 region has the DNA TGCAGCGTTACCACAGGTTATAGCAATCAGCCCCAGCATTTT.

This chain links TRBV11-2 with TRBJ2-3; D unresolved. V was clipped by 5 bases and J by 6 bases, with 12 bases between them. Germline V gene lookup returns CDR1 SGHAT and CDR2 FQNNGV. This CDR3 is built from 13 residues. CDR3 nucleotide sequence: TGTGCCAGCAGCCCAATGTCCGGGGATACGCAGTATTTT. Residues: CASSPMSGDTQYF.

The rearrangement links TRBV18 to TRBJ2-5; 8 nucleotides align to TRBD1. The V segment lost 3 bases and the J segment 5 bases; nucleotides outside the gene matches: 8. There are 15 residues in the CDR3. Germline CDR1 and CDR2: KGHSH and LQKENI. The CDR3 DNA follows: TGTGCCAGCTCACCTGGACAGGGTCCGGTTGAGACCCAGTACTTC. This codes for CASSPGQGPVETQYF. The variable domain in full, with the rest retrieved from reference TRBV18 and TRBJ2-5, is NAGVMQNPRHLVRRRGQEARLRCSPMKGHSHVYWYRQLPEEGLKFMVYLQKENIIDESGMPKERFSAEFPKEGPSILRIQQVVRGDSAAYFCASSPGQGPVETQYFGPGTRLLVL.

The CDR3 sequence is CASSASGWGETQYF. The CDR3 DNA sequence: TGTGCCAGCAGCGCTTCAGGGTGGGGAGAGACCCAGTACTTC. J is TRBJ2-5 and V is TRBV6-1, with D possibly TRBD1 on 5 matching bases. Germline V gives CDR1 MNHNS, CDR2 SASEGT. V shed 6 bases and J shed 4 bases, with 15 bases lying between them. This CDR3 comprises 14 residues.

CDR3 amino acids: CSAQPGGQAFF. In DNA form, the CDR3 reads TGCAGCGCCCAACCCGGGGGGCAAGCTTTCTTT. V and J are TRBV29-1 and TRBJ1-1; a possible D gene is TRBD1 (6 bases). This CDR3 region has 11 residues. Looked up from germline, CDR1 is SQVTM and CDR2 is ANQGSEA. V dropped 7 bases and J dropped 9 bases, with 15 bases sitting between them.